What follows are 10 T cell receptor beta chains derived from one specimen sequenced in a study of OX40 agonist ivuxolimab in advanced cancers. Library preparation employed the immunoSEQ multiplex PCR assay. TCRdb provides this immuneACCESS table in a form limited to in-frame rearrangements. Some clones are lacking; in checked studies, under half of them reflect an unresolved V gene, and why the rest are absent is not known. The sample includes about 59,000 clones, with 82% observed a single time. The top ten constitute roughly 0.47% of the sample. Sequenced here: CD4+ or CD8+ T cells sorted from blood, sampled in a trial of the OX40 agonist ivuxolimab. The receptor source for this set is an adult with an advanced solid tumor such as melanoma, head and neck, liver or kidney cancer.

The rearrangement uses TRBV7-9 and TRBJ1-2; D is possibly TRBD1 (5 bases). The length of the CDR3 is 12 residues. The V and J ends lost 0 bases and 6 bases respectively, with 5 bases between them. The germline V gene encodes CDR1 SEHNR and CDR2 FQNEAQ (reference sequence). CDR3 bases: TGTGCCAGCAGCTTAGCCAGGGATGGCTACACCTTC. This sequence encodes CASSLARDGYTF.

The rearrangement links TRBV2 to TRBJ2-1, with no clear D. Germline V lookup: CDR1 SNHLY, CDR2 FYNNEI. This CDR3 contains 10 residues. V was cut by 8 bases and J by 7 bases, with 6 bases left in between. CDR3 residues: CASGLNEQFF. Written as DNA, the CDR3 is TGTGCCAGCGGGTTGAATGAGCAGTTCTTC.

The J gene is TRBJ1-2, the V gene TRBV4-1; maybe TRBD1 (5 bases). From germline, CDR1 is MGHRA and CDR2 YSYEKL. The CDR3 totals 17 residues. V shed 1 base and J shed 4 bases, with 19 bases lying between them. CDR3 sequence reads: CASSQAGTIRGIYGYTF. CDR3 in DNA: TGCGCCAGCAGCCAAGCCGGGACGATAAGGGGTATCTATGGCTACACCTTC.

The CDR3, as DNA: TGTGCCAGTAAGAGGGCTAGCGGTGAAGAAGAGACCCAGTACTTC. Protein product: CASKRASGEEETQYF. The chain employs TRBV7-9 and TRBJ2-5; 7 positions match TRBD2. The CDR3 runs 15 residues. Germline lookup yields CDR1 SEHNR and CDR2 FQNEAQ (reference sequence). The V gene end was trimmed by 9 bases and the J gene end by 3 bases; junction bases not matched to a gene: 13.

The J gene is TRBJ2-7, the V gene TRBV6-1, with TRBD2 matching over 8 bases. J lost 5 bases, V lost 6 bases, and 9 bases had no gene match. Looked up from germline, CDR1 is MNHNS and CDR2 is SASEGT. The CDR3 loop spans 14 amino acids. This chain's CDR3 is CASRPAGASHEQYF. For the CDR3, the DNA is TGTGCCAGCAGACCAGCGGGAGCCTCGCACGAGCAGTACTTC.

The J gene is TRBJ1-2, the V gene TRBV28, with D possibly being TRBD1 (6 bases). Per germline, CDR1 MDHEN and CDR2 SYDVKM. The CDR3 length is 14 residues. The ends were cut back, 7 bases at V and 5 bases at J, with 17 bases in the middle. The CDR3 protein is CASTPRGAVYGYTF. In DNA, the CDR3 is TGTGCCAGCACCCCGCGGGGGGCGGTTTATGGCTACACCTTC.

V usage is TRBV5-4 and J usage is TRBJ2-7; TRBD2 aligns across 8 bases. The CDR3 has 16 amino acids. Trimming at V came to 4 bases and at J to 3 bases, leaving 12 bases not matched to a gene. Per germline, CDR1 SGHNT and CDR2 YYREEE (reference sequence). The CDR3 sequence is CASSRMGAGGSYEQYF. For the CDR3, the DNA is TGTGCCAGCAGCCGGATGGGGGCGGGAGGAAGCTACGAGCAGTACTTC.

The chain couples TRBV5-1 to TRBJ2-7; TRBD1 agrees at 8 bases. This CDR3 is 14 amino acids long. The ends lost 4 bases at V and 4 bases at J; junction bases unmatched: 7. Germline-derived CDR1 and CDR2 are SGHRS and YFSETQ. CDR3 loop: CASSLTGVEYEQYF. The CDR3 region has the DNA TGCGCCAGCAGCCTGACAGGGGTAGAGTACGAGCAGTACTTC.

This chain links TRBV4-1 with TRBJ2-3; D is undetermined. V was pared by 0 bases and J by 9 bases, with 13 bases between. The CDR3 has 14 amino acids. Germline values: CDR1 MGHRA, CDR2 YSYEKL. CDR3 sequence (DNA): TGCGCCAGCAGCCAAGATGAGCCCGGTGGGACGCAGTATTTT. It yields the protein CASSQDEPGGTQYF.

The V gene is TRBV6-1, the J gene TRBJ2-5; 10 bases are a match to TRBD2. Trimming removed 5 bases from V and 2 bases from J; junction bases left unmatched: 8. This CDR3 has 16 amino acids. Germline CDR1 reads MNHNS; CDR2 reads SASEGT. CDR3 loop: CASSKGLAETQETQYF. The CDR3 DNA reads TGTGCCAGCAGTAAAGGACTAGCGGAAACTCAAGAGACCCAGTACTTC.